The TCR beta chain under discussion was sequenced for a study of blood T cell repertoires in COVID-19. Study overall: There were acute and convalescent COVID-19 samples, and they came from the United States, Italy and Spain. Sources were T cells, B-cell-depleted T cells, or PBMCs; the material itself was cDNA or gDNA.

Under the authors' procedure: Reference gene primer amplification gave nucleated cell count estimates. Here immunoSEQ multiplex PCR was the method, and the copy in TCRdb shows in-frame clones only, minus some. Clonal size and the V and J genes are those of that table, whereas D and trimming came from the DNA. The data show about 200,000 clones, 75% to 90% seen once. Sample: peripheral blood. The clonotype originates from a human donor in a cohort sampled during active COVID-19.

The CDR3 is CATRPASGRIDTQYF. CDR3 DNA: TGTGCCACTAGGCCGGCTAGCGGGAGGATAGATACGCAGTATTTT. V and J are TRBV2 and TRBJ2-3; 11 nucleotides match TRBD2. CDR1 SNHLY and CDR2 FYNNEI come from the germline V gene. The J segment lost 5 bases and the V segment lost 10 bases, leaving 11 bases of the junction unmatched. The CDR3 sequence is 15 residues long.